The entry that follows covers one T cell receptor (beta chain) sequence. These data come from a study of cytotoxic CD8 clonotypes in ibrutinib-treated CLL. Clones were read by immunoSEQ multiplex PCR, and TCRdb kept only the in-frame ones, dropping some. The profile covers about 60,000 clones, with roughly 50% appearing a single time and 20% taken by the ten largest. With 3 bases removed from V and 0 bases from J, the gap between germline ends came to 16 bases. The CDR3 contains 17 residues. CDR1 is WSHSY and CDR2 is SAAADI in the germline V gene. The TCR sequence derives from a human donor with chronic lymphocytic leukemia. The sequencing used PBMCs, collected after 24 months of ibrutinib treatment. This chain joins TRBV10-2 and TRBJ2-3, with D possibly being TRBD1 (6 bases). This CDR3 reads CASSDPGALTSTDTQYF. CDR3 coding DNA: TGCGCCAGCAGTGACCCAGGGGCCCTAACTAGCACAGATACGCAGTATTTT.